What follows describes a single TCR beta chain. The antigen remains undetermined. The data originate from a study of cytomegalovirus exposure and HLA in healthy donors. General study findings and limits: Sequencing had likely introduced a cluster of highly shared sequence variants as an artifact. V- and J-gene trimming of TCR beta was linked (in a later analysis) to a missense DCLRE1C variant. Based on reports, TCR beta sequences accurately predicted HLA-A and HLA-B alleles for most subjects.

V lost 0 bases and J lost 5; bases outside the gene matches: 9. CDR3 size: 16 residues. CDR1 is MNHNS and CDR2 is SASEGT in the germline V gene. It was with 60 Vbeta and 13 Jbeta primers that the PCR ran. Only in-frame clones appear in the TCRdb table, and some are missing; sequencing was by immunoSEQ multiplex PCR. Of more than 80,000 clones in the sample, less than 85% are singletons; the top ten hold around 4.3%. The J gene is TRBJ2-7, the V gene TRBV6-1; 8 bases map to TRBD2. This sequence originates from a man aged 60 to 69 in good health and CMV-seronegative. Specimen: PBMCs. The CDR3 nucleotides are TGTGCCAGCAGTGAAGCGCTGGGGCGGGGGGCCGACGAGCAGTACTTC. It translates to CASSEALGRGADEQYF.